This T cell receptor (beta chain) was identified in a study of T cells in women clearing cervical HPV infection. With respect to this clone: Read coverage stops 3 residues before the CDR3 terminus; the germline J gene supplies the remainder.

This CDR3 contains 18 residues. V was clipped by 1 base and J by 0 bases; unmatched bases: 9. Germline lookup yields CDR1 LNHNV and CDR2 YYDKDF (reference sequence). Generated by immunoSEQ multiplex PCR, the TCRdb table keeps only in-frame clones and is missing some. This sample's clone table lists about 24,000 clones. This clonotype originated in a woman between 18 and 70 years old with a cervical HPV16 infection that either progressed to CIN3+ or cleared (not recorded which). What was sequenced was blood buffy coat. V gene TRBV15 combines with J gene TRBJ1-3, with 7 nucleotides matching TRBD1. CDR3 sequence: CATSRVGGQTSSGNTIYF. The sequenced CDR3 bases are TGTGCCACCAGCAGAGTAGGGGGACAGACCTCCTCTGGAAACACC. Full variable domain (outside the CDR3, taken from reference TRBV15 and TRBJ1-3): DAMVIQNPRYQVTQFGKPVTLSCSQTLNHNVMYWYQQKSSQAPKLLFHYYDKDFNNEADTPDNFQSRRPNTSFCFLDIRSPGLGDTAMYLCATSRVGGQTSSGNTIYFGEGSWLTVV.